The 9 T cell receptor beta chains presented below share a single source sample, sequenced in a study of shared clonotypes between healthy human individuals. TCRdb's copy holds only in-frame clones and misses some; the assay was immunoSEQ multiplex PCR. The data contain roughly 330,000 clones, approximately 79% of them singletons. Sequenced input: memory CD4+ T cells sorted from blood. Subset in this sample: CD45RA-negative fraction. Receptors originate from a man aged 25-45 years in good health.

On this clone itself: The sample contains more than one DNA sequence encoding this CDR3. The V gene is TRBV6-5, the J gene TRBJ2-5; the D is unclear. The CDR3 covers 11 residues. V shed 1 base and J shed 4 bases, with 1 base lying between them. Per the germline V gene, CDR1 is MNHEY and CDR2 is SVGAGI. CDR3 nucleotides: TGTGCCAGCAGTTACTTAGAGACCCAGTACTTC. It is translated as CASSYLETQYF.

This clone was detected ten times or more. CDR3 protein: CATQGNTEAFF. CDR3 DNA: TGTGCCACACAGGGGAACACTGAAGCTTTCTTT. The chain carries TRBV10-3 and TRBJ1-1; D is possibly TRBD1 (6 bases). Germline CDR1 and CDR2: ENHRY and SYGVKD. V was cut by 10 bases and J by 1 base, with 7 bases left in between. This CDR3 region has 11 residues.

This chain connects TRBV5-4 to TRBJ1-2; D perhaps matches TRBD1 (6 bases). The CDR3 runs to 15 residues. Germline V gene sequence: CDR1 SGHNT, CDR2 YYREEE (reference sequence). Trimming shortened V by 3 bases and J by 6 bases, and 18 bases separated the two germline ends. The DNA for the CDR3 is TGTGCCAGCAGCTCGACGGATCGGGGGCTGCATGGCTACACCTTC. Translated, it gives CASSSTDRGLHGYTF.

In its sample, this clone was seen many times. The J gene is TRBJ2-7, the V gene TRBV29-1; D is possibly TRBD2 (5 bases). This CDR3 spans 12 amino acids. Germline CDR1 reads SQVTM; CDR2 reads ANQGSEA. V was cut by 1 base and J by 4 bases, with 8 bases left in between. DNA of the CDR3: TGCAGCGTTGAAGCAGGAGGTTACGAGCAGTACTTC. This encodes CSVEAGGYEQYF.

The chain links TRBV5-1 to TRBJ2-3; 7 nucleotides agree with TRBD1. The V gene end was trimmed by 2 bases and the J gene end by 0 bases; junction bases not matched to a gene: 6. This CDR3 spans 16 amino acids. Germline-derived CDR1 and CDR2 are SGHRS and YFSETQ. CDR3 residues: CASSLQGRHSTDTQYF. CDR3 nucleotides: TGCGCCAGCAGCTTACAGGGGAGACATAGCACAGATACGCAGTATTTT.

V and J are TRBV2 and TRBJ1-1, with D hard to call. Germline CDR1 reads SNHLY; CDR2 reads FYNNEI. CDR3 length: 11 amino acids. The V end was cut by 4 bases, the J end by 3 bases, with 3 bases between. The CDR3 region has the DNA TGTGCCAGCAGTGTTTACACTGAAGCTTTCTTT. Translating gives CASSVYTEAFF.

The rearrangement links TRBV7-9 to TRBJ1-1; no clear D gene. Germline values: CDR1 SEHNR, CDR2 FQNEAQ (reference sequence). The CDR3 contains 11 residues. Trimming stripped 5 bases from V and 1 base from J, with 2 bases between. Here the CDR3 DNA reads TGTGCCAGCAGCAAGAACACTGAAGCTTTCTTT. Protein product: CASSKNTEAFF.

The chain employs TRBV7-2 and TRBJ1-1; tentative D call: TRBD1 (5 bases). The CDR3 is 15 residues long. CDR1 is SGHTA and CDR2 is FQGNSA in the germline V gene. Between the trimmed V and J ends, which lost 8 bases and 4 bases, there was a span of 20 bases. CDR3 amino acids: CASRNRGGGSTEAFF. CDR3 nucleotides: TGTGCCAGCCGGAACCGCGGGGGTGGTAGCACTGAAGCTTTCTTT.

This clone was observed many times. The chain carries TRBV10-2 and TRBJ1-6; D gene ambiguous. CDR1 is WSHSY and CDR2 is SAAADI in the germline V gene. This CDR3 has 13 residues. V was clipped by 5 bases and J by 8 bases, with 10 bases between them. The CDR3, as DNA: TGCGCCAGCAGTCGGATTGCCGATTCACCCCTCCACTTT. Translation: CASSRIADSPLHF.